Below are 20 T cell receptor beta chains sequenced from a single sample in a study of blood T cell repertoires in COVID-19. The repertoire was sequenced with immunoSEQ multiplex PCR; TCRdb's copy has only in-frame clones and lacks some. The table records a few hundred thousand clones, 82% of them present only once. Material for sequencing was peripheral blood. Every receptor here comes from a woman aged 18-35 years with acute or convalescent COVID-19.

The J gene is TRBJ1-1, the V gene TRBV9, with 8 bases lining up with TRBD1. This CDR3 has 15 amino acids. CDR1 and CDR2 (germline): SGDLS, YYNGEE. The trim removed 4 bases at V and 0 bases at J, leaving 5 bases unmatched. The chain's CDR3 is CASSSQGAVNTEAFF. The CDR3 coding sequence is TGTGCCAGCAGCTCCCAGGGGGCCGTGAACACTGAAGCTTTCTTT.

This clone was recorded only once. V is TRBV9 and J is TRBJ1-1; weak D call: TRBD1 (5 bases). Germline assignment: CDR1 SGDLS and CDR2 YYNGEE. This CDR3 region has 15 residues. V was clipped by 3 bases and J by 8 bases, with 20 bases between them. CDR3 residues: CASSAGYGGSVEAFF. CDR3 sequence (DNA): TGTGCCAGCAGCGCCGGATATGGGGGGAGCGTAGAAGCTTTCTTT.

The rearrangement joins TRBV18 to TRBJ2-1; 7 bases match TRBD2. J lost 0 bases, V lost 6 bases, and 8 bases had no gene match. Germline CDR1 and CDR2: KGHSH and LQKENI. The CDR3 runs 16 residues. CDR3 nucleotides: TGTGCCAGCTCGCCCTGGGAGGGCTACTCCTACAATGAGCAGTTCTTC. It translates to CASSPWEGYSYNEQFF.

This chain links TRBV14 with TRBJ2-1; weak D call: TRBD2 (5 bases). Trimming removed 0 bases at V and 3 bases at J, with 12 bases between. The CDR3 has 16 residues. CDR1 and CDR2 from the germline V gene are SGHDN and FVKESK. CDR3: CASSQDTSGYYNEQFF. The DNA of the CDR3 is TGTGCCAGCAGCCAAGATACGAGCGGCTACTACAATGAGCAGTTCTTC.

This chain connects TRBV28 to TRBJ1-1; 8 nucleotides align to TRBD1. This CDR3 has 13 amino acids. CDR1 is MDHEN, CDR2 SYDVKM, per germline. V was clipped by 6 bases and J by 5 bases; unmatched bases: 5. CDR3 region: CASRLQGGTEAFF. The DNA of the CDR3 is TGTGCCAGCAGGTTACAGGGGGGTACTGAAGCTTTCTTT.

This chain joins TRBV4-2 and TRBJ2-2; 8 bases agree with TRBD2. The V gene end was trimmed by 1 base and the J gene end by 5 bases; junction bases not matched to a gene: 6. Germline-derived CDR1 and CDR2 are LGHNA and YNFKEQ. CDR3 size: 16 residues. CDR3 in amino acids: CASSQGRPGGTGELFF. CDR3 bases: TGTGCCAGCAGCCAAGGTAGACCGGGGGGGACCGGGGAGCTGTTTTTT.

This clone was detected only once. The chain has TRBV4-3 and TRBJ1-6; unclear D gene. The germline V gene has CDR1 LGHNA and CDR2 YSLEER. This CDR3 has 16 residues. The V end was cut by 0 bases, the J end by 3 bases, with 9 bases between. CDR3 DNA sequence: TGCGCCAGCAGCCAAGATTGGCAGAACTATAATTCACCCCTCCACTTT. Translated: CASSQDWQNYNSPLHF.

The chain carries TRBV10-2 and TRBJ2-7, with 10 nucleotides matching TRBD1. Germline CDR1 WSHSY, CDR2 SAAADI. The CDR3 spans 11 residues. The J segment lost 12 bases and the V segment lost 5 bases, leaving 4 bases of the junction unmatched. CDR3 sequence (DNA): TGCGCCAGCAGTACTCGGGACAGGGGGTACTTC. Translated, it gives CASSTRDRGYF.

Only one count was recorded for this clone. The J gene is TRBJ2-1, the V gene TRBV24-1, with TRBD2 identical over 9 bases. Germline CDR1 and CDR2: KGHDR and SFDVKD. The CDR3 sequence is 12 residues long. Trimming took 9 bases from V and 6 from J; bases not matched to a gene: 2. The CDR3 loop reads CATGTSFNEQFF. In nucleotides, the CDR3 is TGTGCCACCGGGACTAGCTTCAATGAGCAGTTCTTC.

J is TRBJ1-1 and V is TRBV6-5; perhaps TRBD1 as D (5 bases). Germline assignment: CDR1 MNHEY and CDR2 SVGAGI. V was clipped by 3 bases and J by 4 bases, with 6 bases between them. The CDR3 loop spans 12 amino acids. The CDR3 loop is CASSYGATEAFF. Written as DNA, the CDR3 is TGTGCCAGCAGTTATGGGGCCACTGAAGCTTTCTTT.

The CDR3 loop is CASSLGVGDEQFF. DNA of the CDR3: TGCGCCAGCAGCTTGGGGGTCGGGGATGAGCAGTTCTTC. The V and J genes are TRBV5-1 and TRBJ2-1; possibly TRBD2 for D (5 bases). CDR1 and CDR2 (germline): SGHRS, YFSETQ. The V end lost 0 bases, the J end lost 8 bases, and 9 bases lay between the germline ends. There are 13 residues in the CDR3.

The V gene is TRBV29-1, the J gene TRBJ2-5; D may be TRBD1 (6 bases). The CDR3 covers 15 residues. Germline V gene sequence: CDR1 SQVTM, CDR2 ANQGSEA. The ends were cut back, 0 bases at V and 4 bases at J, with 15 bases in the middle. CDR3 in DNA: TGCAGCGTTGAAGATAGTTACAGGGTGAGAGAGACCCAGTACTTC. This translates into CSVEDSYRVRETQYF.

The chain couples TRBV7-3 to TRBJ2-1; D is possibly TRBD2 (6 bases). CDR3 length: 17 residues. V shed 1 base and J shed 2 bases, with 15 bases lying between them. CDR1 is SGHTA and CDR2 is FQGTGA in the germline V gene. CDR3: CASSLISPGLPYNEQFF. The CDR3, as DNA: TGTGCCAGCAGCTTAATCTCTCCGGGACTCCCCTACAATGAGCAGTTCTTC.

The chain couples TRBV28 to TRBJ2-7; D might be TRBD2 (5 bases). Germline CDR1 and CDR2: MDHEN and SYDVKM. V was cut by 3 bases and J by 4 bases, with 16 bases left in between. This CDR3 has 15 residues. This CDR3 is CASSLMTGVLYEQYF. The CDR3 DNA is TGTGCCAGCAGTTTGATGACCGGGGTACTATACGAGCAGTACTTC.

This chain uses TRBV9 with TRBJ2-1, with TRBD2 matching over 9 bases. This CDR3 is 15 amino acids long. The ends lost 1 base at V and 7 bases at J; junction bases unmatched: 6. Germline CDR1 SGDLS, CDR2 YYNGEE. CDR3 in amino acids: CASSVSSGMSNEQFF. CDR3 nucleotide sequence: TGTGCCAGCAGCGTATCTAGCGGGATGTCTAATGAGCAGTTCTTC.

This chain joins TRBV30 and TRBJ1-5, with D unclear. The germline CDR1 and CDR2 sequences are GTSNPN and SVGIG (reference sequence). CDR3 size: 13 residues. The germline V and J ends were trimmed by 3 bases and 0 bases, with 6 bases remaining between them. The CDR3 protein is CAWSPISNQPQHF. In DNA form, the CDR3 reads TGTGCCTGGAGCCCCATTAGCAATCAGCCCCAGCATTTT.

This chain connects TRBV5-1 to TRBJ2-5; 8 bases agree with TRBD1. CDR1 is SGHRS, CDR2 YFSETQ, per germline. The trim removed 2 bases at V and 5 bases at J, leaving 5 bases unmatched. The CDR3 loop spans 14 amino acids. The CDR3 region has the DNA TGCGCCAGCAGCTTCCAGGGGGCACAGGAGACCCAGTACTTC. It translates to CASSFQGAQETQYF.

This clone occurred once. The J gene is TRBJ2-7, the V gene TRBV11-3, with D hard to call. Germline V gives CDR1 SGHNT, CDR2 YENEEA. V lost 1 base, J lost 0 bases, and 7 bases lay in between. The CDR3 covers 14 residues. The CDR3 sequence is CASSLAGSSYEQYF. The CDR3 region has the DNA TGTGCCAGCAGCTTAGCAGGAAGCTCCTACGAGCAGTACTTC.

Only one count was recorded for this clone. This chain uses TRBV28 with TRBJ1-5; a possible D gene is TRBD1 (6 bases). Germline values: CDR1 MDHEN, CDR2 SYDVKM. The V end lost 2 bases, the J end lost 1 base, and 21 bases lay between the germline ends. The CDR3 is 19 amino acids. This CDR3 is CASSLIPWGQKMSNQPQHF. CDR3 nucleotides: TGTGCCAGCAGTTTAATCCCGTGGGGACAAAAGATGAGCAATCAGCCCCAGCATTTT.

CDR3 in DNA: TGTGCCTGGAGTGGACTAGCGGGAACATATAATGAGCAGTTCTTC. Amino acids: CAWSGLAGTYNEQFF. The rearrangement links TRBV30 to TRBJ2-1, with TRBD2 identical over 11 bases. From germline, CDR1 is GTSNPN and CDR2 SVGIG (reference sequence). The CDR3 length is 15 residues. Trimming removed 1 base from V and 7 bases from J; junction bases left unmatched: 6.